One sample yielded the 9 T cell receptor beta chains listed below, sequenced in a study of blood T cell repertoires in COVID-19. Here immunoSEQ multiplex PCR was the method, and the copy in TCRdb shows in-frame clones only, minus some. The sample shows 60,000 to 75,000 clones, just over 70% of them seen only once. The specimen was PBMCs or T cells enriched from blood (not recorded which). The source of these receptors is an older woman who had been exposed to COVID-19.

The chain combines TRBV5-5 with TRBJ2-2; D is ambiguous. Trimming removed 4 bases from V and 5 bases from J, with 9 bases in between. Looked up from germline, CDR1 is SGHKS and CDR2 is YYEKEE (reference sequence). The CDR3 loop spans 13 amino acids. The DNA of the CDR3 is TGTGCCAGCAGCCCGACAATGACCGGGGAGCTGTTTTTT. It encodes CASSPTMTGELFF.

The rearrangement links TRBV5-6 to TRBJ1-1, with D unresolved. V dropped 4 bases and J dropped 1 base, with 5 bases sitting between them. The CDR3 runs to 12 residues. Germline V gives CDR1 SGHDT, CDR2 YYEEEE. This chain's CDR3 is CASSRSNTEAFF. DNA for the CDR3: TGTGCCAGCAGCCGGTCGAACACTGAAGCTTTCTTT.

This clone has only one observation. The J gene is TRBJ1-5, the V gene TRBV7-8; perhaps TRBD1 as D (5 bases). The V gene's germline CDR1 is SGHVS and CDR2 FQNEAQ. V was shortened by 1 base and J by 2 bases, with 18 bases between the two germline ends. The CDR3 sequence is 18 residues long. This chain's CDR3 is CASSLVRTVGGRNQPQHF. DNA of the CDR3: TGTGCCAGCAGCTTAGTGCGAACAGTCGGGGGTCGCAATCAGCCCCAGCATTTT.

This chain links TRBV7-2 with TRBJ1-1, with no clear D. Trimming left V 1 base short and J 1 base short, with 4 bases between. Germline CDR1 reads SGHTA; CDR2 reads FQGNSA. This CDR3 has 13 residues. The chain's CDR3 is CASSLVQNTEAFF. As DNA, the CDR3 is TGTGCCAGCAGCTTAGTTCAGAACACTGAAGCTTTCTTT.

The V and J genes are TRBV4-1 and TRBJ1-1; TRBD1 might be the D (5 bases). V lost 3 bases, J lost 1 base, and 9 bases lay in between. This CDR3 region has 14 residues. CDR1 is MGHRA and CDR2 is YSYEKL in the germline V gene. The CDR3 region is CASSQMTENTEAFF. Here the CDR3 DNA reads TGCGCCAGCAGCCAGATGACAGAGAACACTGAAGCTTTCTTT.

The V call is TRBV28, the J call TRBJ1-4, with 9 bases matching TRBD1. V was pared by 7 bases and J by 8 bases, with 8 bases of the junction left unmatched. This CDR3 is built from 14 residues. CDR1 is MDHEN, CDR2 SYDVKM, per germline. The CDR3 sequence: CASTLQGAGEKLFF. The CDR3 nucleotides read TGTGCCAGCACCCTACAGGGGGCAGGGGAAAAACTGTTTTTT.

The J gene is TRBJ2-1, the V gene TRBV4-3; the D gene is possibly TRBD2 (6 bases). Germline CDR1 and CDR2: LGHNA and YSLEER. The CDR3 spans 16 residues. V lost 5 bases, J lost 7 bases, and 21 bases lay in between. The CDR3 coding sequence is TGCGCCAGCAGCTCCCGCTTGGGGAGCGGGCGGAATGAGCAGTTCTTC. Protein product: CASSSRLGSGRNEQFF.

The J gene is TRBJ2-1, the V gene TRBV5-4, with D unresolved. This CDR3 has 12 amino acids. Trimming took off 3 bases at V and 6 bases at J, with 7 bases between the two ends. Germline lookup yields CDR1 SGHNT and CDR2 YYREEE (reference sequence). The CDR3 protein is CASSSTGNEQFF. CDR3 DNA sequence: TGTGCCAGCAGCTCCACGGGCAATGAGCAGTTCTTC.

This chain uses TRBV2 with TRBJ2-2, with D possibly TRBD2 on 7 matching bases. This CDR3 is built from 16 residues. Per the germline V gene, CDR1 is SNHLY and CDR2 is FYNNEI. The V end was cut by 7 bases, the J end by 2 bases, with 17 bases between. The CDR3 loop is CASKDGGGLNTGELFF. CDR3 coding DNA: TGTGCCAGCAAGGACGGCGGGGGCCTAAACACCGGGGAGCTGTTTTTT.